The T cell receptor beta chain described here comes from a study of blood T cells in healthy people across ages. Study background: For every two T cells, template switching captured about one barcoded beta molecule.

A J-beta primer mix and a sample-barcoded 5' primer were used in a second PCR of roughly 6 to 11 cycles. TCRdb re-called the 5' RACE reads with MiXCR, one entry per CDR3 protein. The table has around 500,000 distinct CDR3 sequences, under 55% seen once. The CDR3 covers 13 residues. V was pared by 10 bases and J by 3 bases, with 14 bases between. Germline CDR1 reads MDHEN; CDR2 reads SYDVKM. This clonotype has more than one count but fewer than ten. Its antigen is unidentified. Regarding the study as a whole: Estimated diversity across one million T cells was deemed an underestimate.

The receptor comes from a man older than 75 in good health. The V gene is TRBV28, the J gene TRBJ2-3, with D possibly being TRBD1 (6 bases). Specimen: blood. For the CDR3, the DNA is TGTGCCACGACAGGTTATTTGACAGATACGCAGTATTTT. As protein: CATTGYLTDTQYF.